The 24 T cell receptor beta chains below all came from one sample that was sequenced in a study of long-term antiretroviral therapy in people with HIV (dated by TCRdb to between 2021 and 2022). The immunoSEQ hsTCRB v3.0 assay was used at survey level resolution for TRB variable region sequencing. In its TCRdb copy, this immuneACCESS table keeps in-frame sequences only and misses some clones. Where compared with another copy, unresolved V genes explain less than half of these, and the others have no known cause. The sample table records 25,000 to 35,000 clones; around four fifths of these occur just once. The top ten constitute about 9.3% of the sample. The specimen comprised unsorted PBMCs, sampled 1.5 years before starting antiretroviral therapy. The receptors were gathered from a man between 18 and 29 years old with HIV.

Only one count was recorded for this clone. This chain uses TRBV18 with TRBJ2-2; 7 positions match TRBD1. Germline V lookup: CDR1 KGHSH, CDR2 LQKENI. This CDR3 has 13 residues. Trimming at V came to 4 bases and at J to 7 bases, leaving 3 bases not matched to a gene. CDR3 DNA: TGTGCCAGCTCACAACAGGGGTACGGGGAGCTGTTTTTT. It codes for CASSQQGYGELFF.

The CDR3 sequence: CASSLQGALTSNYGYTF. CDR3 sequence (DNA): TGTGCCAGCAGTTTACAGGGGGCGCTAACCTCTAACTATGGCTACACCTTC. The V call is TRBV27, the J call TRBJ1-2; 8 positions agree with TRBD1. The ends lost 2 bases at V and 0 bases at J; junction bases unmatched: 8. Germline V CDR1 and CDR2: MNHEY, SMNVEV (reference sequence). The CDR3 is 17 residues long.

The genes are TRBV5-1 and TRBJ2-1, with 9 nucleotides matching TRBD2. V shed 4 bases, J shed 2 bases, and the junction held 13 bases outside the gene matches. The CDR3 has 18 amino acids. Germline V gives CDR1 SGHRS, CDR2 YFSETQ. The CDR3 DNA reads as TGCGCCAGCAGCGGGGGACTAGCCGGGAGTCGAACCTACAATGAGCAGTTCTTC. It specifies CASSGGLAGSRTYNEQFF. Full variable domain (missing parts from reference TRBV5-1 and TRBJ2-1): KAGVTQTPRYLIKTRGQQVTLSCSPISGHRSVSWYQQTPGQGLQFLFEYFSETQRNKGNFPGRFSGRQFSNSRSEMNVSTLELGDSALYLCASSGGLAGSRTYNEQFFGPGTRLTVL.

CDR3 region: CASSLGAGSETQYF. CDR3 DNA sequence: TGTGCCAGCAGCTTAGGGGCAGGGTCAGAGACCCAGTACTTC. The chain recombines TRBV7-3 with TRBJ2-5; weak D call: TRBD1 (5 bases). The CDR3 extends over 14 amino acids. The V and J ends lost 2 bases and 4 bases respectively, with 11 bases between them. Per the germline V gene, CDR1 is SGHTA and CDR2 is FQGTGA.

This rearrangement joins TRBV2 to TRBJ1-2; D gene uncertain. Germline V gives CDR1 SNHLY, CDR2 FYNNEI. V lost 2 bases and J 7 bases, leaving 11 bases between the germline ends. The CDR3 runs 13 residues. The CDR3 DNA sequence: TGTGCCAGCAGTGAAAGTGGTCGAGGTGGCTACACCTTC. Residues: CASSESGRGGYTF.

The gene calls are TRBV30 and TRBJ2-1, with D unresolved. Trimming removed 1 base at V and 6 bases at J, with 7 bases between. The CDR3 consists of 12 residues. The germline CDR1 and CDR2 sequences are GTSNPN and SVGIG (reference sequence). Written as DNA, the CDR3 is TGTGCCTGGAGTGCCCCGATCAATGAGCAGTTCTTC. It is translated as CAWSAPINEQFF.

The CDR3 here is CAIRDTGKIQGDTQYF. The CDR3 DNA reads as TGTGCCATCAGAGATACAGGGAAAATTCAGGGAGATACGCAGTATTTT. The rearrangement links TRBV10-3 to TRBJ2-3, with D possibly TRBD1 on 6 matching bases. V was clipped by 6 bases and J by 5 bases, with 21 bases between them. The CDR3 loop spans 16 amino acids. Germline assignment: CDR1 ENHRY and CDR2 SYGVKD.

The V and J genes are TRBV4-1 and TRBJ1-2; 8 bases are a match to TRBD1. Germline values: CDR1 MGHRA, CDR2 YSYEKL. The CDR3 is 15 amino acids. Germline trimming cut 4 bases from V and 3 bases from J; bases unmatched to any gene: 7. CDR3 protein: CASSPPDRAYYGYTF. The DNA of the CDR3 is TGCGCCAGCAGCCCCCCGGACAGGGCTTACTATGGCTACACCTTC.

The chain has TRBV4-1 and TRBJ2-2; TRBD1 aligns across 7 bases. The CDR3 spans 17 residues. The junction had 11 bases not matched to a gene; V was cut back by 1 base and J by 6 bases. The germline CDR1 and CDR2 sequences are MGHRA and YSYEKL. The CDR3 is CASSQVTGVRGPGELFF. DNA of the CDR3: TGCGCCAGCAGCCAAGTAACAGGGGTACGAGGACCCGGGGAGCTGTTTTTT.

This rearrangement joins TRBV18 to TRBJ1-2; D is uncertain. V was pared by 0 bases and J by 1 base, with 12 bases between. The CDR3 has 16 amino acids. In germline, CDR1 is KGHSH, CDR2 LQKENI. The CDR3 loop reads CASSPPERGVNYGYTF. In DNA, the CDR3 is TGTGCCAGCTCACCACCGGAACGTGGGGTTAACTATGGCTACACCTTC.

The rearrangement links TRBV5-4 to TRBJ2-7; TRBD2 matches 11 bases. The CDR3 loop spans 16 amino acids. Trimming took 0 bases from V and 4 from J; bases not matched to a gene: 6. Per the germline V gene, CDR1 is SGHNT and CDR2 is YYREEE (reference sequence). CDR3 residues: CASSLEPGTSGYEQYF. DNA for the CDR3: TGTGCCAGCAGCTTGGAACCCGGGACTAGCGGATACGAGCAGTACTTC.

The rearrangement joins TRBV18 to TRBJ2-5, with TRBD1 matching over 11 bases. This CDR3 comprises 16 residues. From germline, CDR1 is KGHSH and CDR2 LQKENI. The V gene end was trimmed by 3 bases and the J gene end by 5 bases; junction bases not matched to a gene: 8. The DNA for the CDR3 is TGTGCCAGCTCACCTTCCGGACAGGGGGCTTATGAGACCCAGTACTTC. It translates to CASSPSGQGAYETQYF.

Of note for this clone: Its ends do not fully match the called genes, so a read error is possible. The V gene is TRBV7-7, the J gene TRBJ2-5; D may be TRBD1 (6 bases). The CDR3 extends over 13 amino acids. CDR1 is SSHAT and CDR2 is FNYEAQ in the germline V gene (reference sequence). The CDR3 DNA is TGTGCTAGCAGCCTGGACAGCGAAGAGACCCAGTACTTC. Translation gives CASSLDSEETQYF.

The chain joins TRBV29-1 to TRBJ2-3; perhaps D is TRBD1 or TRBD2 (6 bases each). The CDR3 runs 14 residues. Germline values: CDR1 SQVTM, CDR2 ANQGSEA. The CDR3 DNA reads as TGCGGGGGGCAGGAGGGTGGTCCACGAGATACGCAGTATTTT. It yields the protein CGGQEGGPRDTQYF.

J is TRBJ1-2 and V is TRBV7-9, with D possibly TRBD1 on 5 matching bases. In germline, CDR1 is SEHNR, CDR2 FQNEAQ (reference sequence). The CDR3 covers 15 residues. Trimming took off 4 bases at V and 0 bases at J, with 12 bases between the two ends. The CDR3 nucleotides are TGTGCCAGCAGCTCCTGGGGGACGGCTAACTATGGCTACACCTTC. Translated, it gives CASSSWGTANYGYTF.

The chain carries TRBV30 and TRBJ2-5; D ambiguous. The CDR3 covers 13 residues. The germline V and J ends were trimmed by 1 base and 2 bases, with 8 bases remaining between them. Germline CDR1 reads GTSNPN; CDR2 reads SVGIG (reference sequence). CDR3 region: CAWSGTGQETQYF. In DNA, the CDR3 is TGTGCCTGGAGTGGTACCGGGCAAGAGACCCAGTACTTC.

This rearrangement joins TRBV6-6 to TRBJ2-3; D might be TRBD1 (5 bases). Trimming pared 10 bases from V and 10 bases from J, leaving 27 bases between. The CDR3 runs 15 residues. The V gene's germline CDR1 is MNHNY and CDR2 SVGAGI (reference sequence). The CDR3 loop is CATLGLGATSNAQYF. CDR3 bases: TGTGCCACCCTAGGGTTAGGGGCAACCTCAAATGCGCAGTATTTT.

The chain joins TRBV2 to TRBJ1-1; the match to TRBD1 covers 7 bases. Trimming removed 6 bases from V and 0 bases from J; junction bases left unmatched: 10. Germline V gene data show CDR1 as SNHLY and CDR2 as FYNNEI. The CDR3 runs 16 residues. Here the CDR3 DNA reads TGTGCCAGCAGGGGCGACAGGGAAGGGATGAACACTGAAGCTTTCTTT. This translates into CASRGDREGMNTEAFF.

The V call is TRBV9, the J call TRBJ2-3; 8 nucleotides align to TRBD2. Germline trimming cut 2 bases from V and 2 bases from J; bases unmatched to any gene: 4. CDR1 is SGDLS, CDR2 YYNGEE, per germline. This CDR3 region has 15 residues. The CDR3 sequence: CASSVSGVYTDTQYF. CDR3 nucleotides: TGTGCCAGCAGCGTTAGCGGGGTGTACACAGATACGCAGTATTTT.

For this clone: Additional DNA sequences in this sample encode the identical CDR3. V is TRBV6-6 and J is TRBJ1-1, with D maybe TRBD1 (6 bases). CDR1 is MNHNY and CDR2 is SVGAGI in the germline V gene (reference sequence). V shed 4 bases and J shed 3 bases, with 9 bases lying between them. There are 13 residues in the CDR3. The chain's CDR3 is CASSSDSYTEAFF. The CDR3 DNA reads TGTGCCAGCAGTTCGGACAGTTACACTGAAGCTTTCTTT.

As regards this clone: This sample includes further DNA sequences coding for the same CDR3. The rearrangement joins TRBV19 to TRBJ2-3; maybe TRBD1 (5 bases). Germline V gives CDR1 LNHDA, CDR2 SQIVND (reference sequence). The length of the CDR3 is 13 residues. Trimming pared 5 bases from V and 6 bases from J, leaving 12 bases between. In nucleotides, the CDR3 is TGTGCCAGTAGTCCAGGGTCTACGGATACGCAGTATTTT. Amino acid sequence: CASSPGSTDTQYF.

The chain couples TRBV7-3 to TRBJ2-7, with TRBD2 identical over 9 bases. CDR1 is SGHTA and CDR2 is FQGTGA in the germline V gene. This CDR3 contains 13 residues. V gave up 5 bases and J gave up 7 bases; unmatched junction bases: 6. DNA for the CDR3: TGTGCCAGCAGCATCCTTAGCGGGAGTGAGCAGTACTTC. It codes for CASSILSGSEQYF. The full variable domain, rest sourced from reference TRBV7-3 and TRBJ2-7, is GAGVSQTPSNKVTEKGKYVELRCDPISGHTALYWYRQSLGQGPEFLIYFQGTGAADDSGLPNDRFFAVRPEGSVSTLKIQRTERGDSAVYLCASSILSGSEQYFGPGTRLTVT.

The chain carries TRBV16 and TRBJ2-7; D gene uncertain. CDR3 length: 15 residues. Germline V gives CDR1 KGHSY, CDR2 FQNENV. V shed 0 bases and J shed 0 bases, with 9 bases lying between them. Written as DNA, the CDR3 is TGTGCCAGCAGCCAATCAGGTCAGGACTCCTACGAGCAGTACTTC. Translated, it gives CASSQSGQDSYEQYF.

V is TRBV4-3 and J is TRBJ1-3; a possible D gene is TRBD1 (6 bases). V lost 1 base, J lost 3 bases, and 10 bases lay in between. Germline CDR1 LGHNA, CDR2 YSLEER. The CDR3 contains 15 residues. CDR3 in DNA: TGCGCCAGCAGCCAAGTTCCGACAGGTGGAAACACCATATATTTT. Amino acids: CASSQVPTGGNTIYF.